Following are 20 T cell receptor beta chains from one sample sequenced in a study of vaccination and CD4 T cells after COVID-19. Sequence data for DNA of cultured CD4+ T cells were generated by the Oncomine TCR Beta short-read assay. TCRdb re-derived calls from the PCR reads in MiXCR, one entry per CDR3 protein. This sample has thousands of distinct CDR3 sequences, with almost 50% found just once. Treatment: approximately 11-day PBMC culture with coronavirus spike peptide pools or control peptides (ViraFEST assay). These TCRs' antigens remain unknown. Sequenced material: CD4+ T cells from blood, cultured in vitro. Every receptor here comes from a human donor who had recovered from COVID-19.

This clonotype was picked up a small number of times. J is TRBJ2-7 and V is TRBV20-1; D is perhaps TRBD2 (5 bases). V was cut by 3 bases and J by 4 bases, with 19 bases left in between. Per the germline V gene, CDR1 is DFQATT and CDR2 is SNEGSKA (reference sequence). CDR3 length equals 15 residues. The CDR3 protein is CSASDPGTPGYEQYF. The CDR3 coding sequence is TGCAGTGCTAGTGACCCCGGAACACCGGGGTACGAGCAGTACTTC.

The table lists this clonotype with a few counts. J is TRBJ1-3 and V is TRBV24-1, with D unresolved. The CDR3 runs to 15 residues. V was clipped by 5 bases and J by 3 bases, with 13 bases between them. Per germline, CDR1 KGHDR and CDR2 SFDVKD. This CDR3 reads CATSAPEDGGNTIYF. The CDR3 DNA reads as TGTGCCACCAGTGCTCCCGAGGATGGTGGAAACACCATATATTTT.

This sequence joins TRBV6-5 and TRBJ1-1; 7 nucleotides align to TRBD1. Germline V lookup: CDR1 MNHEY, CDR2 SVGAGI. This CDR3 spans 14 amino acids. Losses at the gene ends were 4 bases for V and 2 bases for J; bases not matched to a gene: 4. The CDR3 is CASSSAGGNTEAFF. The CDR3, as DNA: TGTGCCAGCAGTTCGGCAGGGGGTAACACTGAAGCTTTCTTT.

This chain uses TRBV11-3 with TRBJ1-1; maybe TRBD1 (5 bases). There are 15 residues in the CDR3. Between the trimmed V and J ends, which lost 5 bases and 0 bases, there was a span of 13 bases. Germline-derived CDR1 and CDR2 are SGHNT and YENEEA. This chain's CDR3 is CASSGSGRLNTEAFF. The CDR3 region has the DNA TGTGCCAGCAGCGGCTCGGGACGCCTGAACACTGAAGCTTTCTTT.

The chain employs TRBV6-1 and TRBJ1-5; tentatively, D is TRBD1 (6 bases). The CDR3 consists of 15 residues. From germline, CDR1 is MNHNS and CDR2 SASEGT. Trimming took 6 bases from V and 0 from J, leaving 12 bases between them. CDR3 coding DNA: TGTGCCAGCAGGCGGGGGGCTGCTAGCAATCAGCCCCAGCATTTT. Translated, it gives CASRRGAASNQPQHF.

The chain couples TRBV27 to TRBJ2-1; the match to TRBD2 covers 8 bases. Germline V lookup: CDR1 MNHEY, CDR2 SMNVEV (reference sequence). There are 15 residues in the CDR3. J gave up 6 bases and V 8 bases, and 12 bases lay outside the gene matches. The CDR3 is CASRPQPGLVNEQFF. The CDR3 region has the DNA TGTGCCAGCCGGCCCCAACCGGGACTAGTCAATGAGCAGTTCTTC.

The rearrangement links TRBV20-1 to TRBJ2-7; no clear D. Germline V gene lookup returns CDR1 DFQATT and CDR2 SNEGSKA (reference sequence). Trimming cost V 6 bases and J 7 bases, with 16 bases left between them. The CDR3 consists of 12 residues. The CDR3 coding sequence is TGCAGTGCCACTCCAGCTTTAGTGGAGCAGTACTTC. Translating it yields CSATPALVEQYF.

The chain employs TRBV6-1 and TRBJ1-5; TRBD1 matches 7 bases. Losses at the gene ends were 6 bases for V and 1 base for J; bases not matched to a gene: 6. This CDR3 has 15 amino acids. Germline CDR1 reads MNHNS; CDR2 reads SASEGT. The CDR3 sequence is CASRDGTASNQPQHF. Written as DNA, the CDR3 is TGTGCCAGCAGGGACGGGACAGCAAGCAATCAGCCCCAGCATTTT.

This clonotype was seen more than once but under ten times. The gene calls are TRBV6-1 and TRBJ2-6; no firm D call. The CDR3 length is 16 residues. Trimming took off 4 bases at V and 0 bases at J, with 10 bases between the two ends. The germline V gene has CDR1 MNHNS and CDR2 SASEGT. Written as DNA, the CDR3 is TGTGCCAGCAGTGCTGCAGCCTCCTCTGGGGCCAACGTCCTGACTTTC. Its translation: CASSAAASSGANVLTF.

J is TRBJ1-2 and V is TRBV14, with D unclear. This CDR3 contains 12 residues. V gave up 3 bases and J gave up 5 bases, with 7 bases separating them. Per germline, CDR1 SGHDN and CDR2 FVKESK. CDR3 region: CASSHDAYGYTF. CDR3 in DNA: TGTGCCAGCAGCCACGATGCGTATGGCTACACCTTC.

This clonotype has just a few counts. The CDR3 here is CASSSPGSGYTF. The DNA for the CDR3 is TGTGCCAGCAGTTCCCCAGGGAGCGGCTACACCTTC. The chain combines TRBV28 with TRBJ1-2; D is possibly TRBD1 (5 bases). The germline CDR1 and CDR2 sequences are MDHEN and SYDVKM. The CDR3 runs to 12 residues. Trimming pared 4 bases from V and 8 bases from J, leaving 11 bases between.

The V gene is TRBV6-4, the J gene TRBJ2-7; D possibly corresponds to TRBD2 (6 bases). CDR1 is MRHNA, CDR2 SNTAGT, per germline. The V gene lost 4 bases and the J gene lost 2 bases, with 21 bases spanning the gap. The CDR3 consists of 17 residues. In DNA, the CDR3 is TGTGCCAGCAGTGCCCACAACCCCGCGGGGCCACCCTACGAGCAGTACTTC. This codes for CASSAHNPAGPPYEQYF.

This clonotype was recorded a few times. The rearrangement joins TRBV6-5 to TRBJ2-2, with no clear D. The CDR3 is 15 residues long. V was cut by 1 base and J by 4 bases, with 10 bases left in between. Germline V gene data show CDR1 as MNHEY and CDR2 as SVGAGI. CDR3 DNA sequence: TGTGCCAGCAGTTACTTACCCGAGGTCACCGGGGAGCTGTTTTTT. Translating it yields CASSYLPEVTGELFF.

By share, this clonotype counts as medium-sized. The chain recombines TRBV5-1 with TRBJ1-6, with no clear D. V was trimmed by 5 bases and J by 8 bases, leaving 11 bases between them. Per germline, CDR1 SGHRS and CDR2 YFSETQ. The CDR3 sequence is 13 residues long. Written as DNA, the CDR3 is TGCGCCAGCAGTTTGAAGGCGGATTCACCCCTCCACTTT. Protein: CASSLKADSPLHF.

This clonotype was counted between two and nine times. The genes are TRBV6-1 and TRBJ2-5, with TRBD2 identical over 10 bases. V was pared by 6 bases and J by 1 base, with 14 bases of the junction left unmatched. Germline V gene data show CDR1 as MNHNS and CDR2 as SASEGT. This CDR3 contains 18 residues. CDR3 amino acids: CASRVPPNLAGAQETQYF. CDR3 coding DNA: TGTGCCAGCAGAGTTCCGCCCAATCTAGCGGGGGCCCAAGAGACCCAGTACTTC.

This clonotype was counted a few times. In DNA form, the CDR3 reads TGTGCCAGCAGCTTCGCTCAAAACACCGGGGAGCTGTTTTTT. It specifies CASSFAQNTGELFF. This chain connects TRBV6-1 to TRBJ2-2; no firm D call. V was cut by 6 bases and J by 2 bases, with 10 bases left in between. Germline loops: CDR1 MNHNS, CDR2 SASEGT. The CDR3 extends over 14 amino acids.

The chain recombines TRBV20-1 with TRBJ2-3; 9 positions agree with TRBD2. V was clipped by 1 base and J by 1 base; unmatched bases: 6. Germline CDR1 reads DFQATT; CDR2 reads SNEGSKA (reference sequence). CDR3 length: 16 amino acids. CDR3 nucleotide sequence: TGCAGTGCTAGAGGCCGGACTAGCGTACGCACAGATACGCAGTATTTT. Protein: CSARGRTSVRTDTQYF.

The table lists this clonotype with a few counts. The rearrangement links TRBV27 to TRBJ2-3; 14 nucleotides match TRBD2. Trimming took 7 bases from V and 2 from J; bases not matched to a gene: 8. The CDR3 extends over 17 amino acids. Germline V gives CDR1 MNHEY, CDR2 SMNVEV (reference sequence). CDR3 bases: TGTGCCAGCAACCCTCGGACTAGCGGGAGGCCCACAGATACGCAGTATTTT. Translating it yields CASNPRTSGRPTDTQYF.

CDR3 DNA sequence: TGTGCCAGCGTCACCCCGACAGGCGGCTACACCTTC. This encodes CASVTPTGGYTF. V gene TRBV6-1 combines with J gene TRBJ1-2, with D possibly matching TRBD1 (6 bases). V gave up 8 bases and J gave up 8 bases, with 15 bases separating them. In germline, CDR1 is MNHNS, CDR2 SASEGT. The CDR3 consists of 12 residues.

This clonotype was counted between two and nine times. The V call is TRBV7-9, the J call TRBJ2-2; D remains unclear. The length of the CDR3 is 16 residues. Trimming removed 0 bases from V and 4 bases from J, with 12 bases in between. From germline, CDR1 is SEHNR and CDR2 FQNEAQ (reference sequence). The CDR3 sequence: CASSLALTGSTGELFF. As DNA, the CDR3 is TGTGCCAGCAGCTTAGCCCTTACCGGCAGCACCGGGGAGCTGTTTTTT. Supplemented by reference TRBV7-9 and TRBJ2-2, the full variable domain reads DTGVSQNPRHKITKRGQNVTFRCDPISEHNRLYWYRQTLGQGPEFLTYFQNEAQLEKSRLLSDRFSAERPKGSFSTLEIQRTEQGDSAMYLCASSLALTGSTGELFFGEGSRLTVL.